The 13 T cell receptor beta chains in this list originate from one sample, sequenced in a study of cytomegalovirus exposure and HLA in healthy donors. PCR used 60 Vbeta primers and 13 Jbeta primers. Profiling relied on immunoSEQ multiplex PCR, and the TCRdb table lists in-frame clones only, not all of them. The listing records approximately 79,000 clones. What was sequenced was PBMCs. The receptors here all came from a boy aged 5-17 years in good health and CMV-seronegative.

V gene TRBV7-2 combines with J gene TRBJ2-5; D remains unclear. The ends were cut back, 0 bases at V and 0 bases at J, with 8 bases in the middle. Germline CDR1 reads SGHTA; CDR2 reads FQGNSA. The CDR3 runs to 15 residues. CDR3 protein: CASSLARTDQETQYF. In DNA form, the CDR3 reads TGTGCCAGCAGCTTAGCCCGCACAGACCAAGAGACCCAGTACTTC.

The V call is TRBV29-1, the J call TRBJ2-5; TRBD2 is a possible D gene (6 bases). Germline loops: CDR1 SQVTM, CDR2 ANQGSEA. V was cut by 7 bases and J by 5 bases, with 14 bases left in between. The length of the CDR3 is 12 residues. The CDR3 sequence is CSDRDGGETQYF. DNA of the CDR3: TGCAGCGATCGGGACGGAGGGGAGACCCAGTACTTC. Full variable domain (rest looked up from reference TRBV29-1 and TRBJ2-5): SAVISQKPSRDICQRGTSLTIQCQVDSQVTMMFWYRQQPGQSLTLIATANQGSEATYESGFVIDKFPISRPNLTFSTLTVSNMSPEDSSIYLCSDRDGGETQYFGPGTRLLVL.

This chain connects TRBV4-2 to TRBJ2-1; 11 bases map to TRBD2. Germline V lookup: CDR1 LGHNA, CDR2 YNFKEQ. V lost 0 bases to trimming and J lost 5 bases; unmatched junction nucleotides: 9. The CDR3 has 18 residues. The CDR3 reads CASSQDPSGRTHDNEQFF. In DNA form, the CDR3 reads TGTGCCAGCAGCCAAGATCCTAGCGGGAGGACACATGACAATGAGCAGTTCTTC.

DNA of the CDR3: TGCGCCAGCAGCCAACAACCCACACTAGACTCCTACAATGAGCAGTTCTTC. Translation gives CASSQQPTLDSYNEQFF. This chain links TRBV4-1 with TRBJ2-1, with D possibly matching TRBD2 (5 bases). Trimming stripped 2 bases from V and 0 bases from J, with 14 bases between. Germline V gene lookup returns CDR1 MGHRA and CDR2 YSYEKL. This CDR3 is built from 17 residues.

This rearrangement joins TRBV5-6 to TRBJ2-1; tentatively, D is TRBD1 (5 bases). This CDR3 is 14 amino acids long. Deletions cut 4 bases from V and 5 bases from J, with 13 bases between. Germline V gene data show CDR1 as SGHDT and CDR2 as YYEEEE. The CDR3 protein is CASSRVDTHNEQFF. DNA for the CDR3: TGTGCCAGCAGCAGGGTGGACACCCACAATGAGCAGTTCTTC.

The chain employs TRBV7-6 and TRBJ2-7; the D gene is possibly TRBD2 (5 bases). CDR1 and CDR2 from the germline V gene are SGHVS and FNYEAQ. Trimming stripped 4 bases from V and 7 bases from J, with 11 bases between. This CDR3 contains 12 residues. CDR3 amino acids: CASSSDYAEQYF. DNA of the CDR3: TGTGCCAGCAGCTCCGACTACGCGGAGCAGTACTTC.

In DNA, the CDR3 is TGTGCCATCAGCCAGGCAGGGGCTCAAGAGACCCAGTACTTC. Its translation is CAISQAGAQETQYF. The chain employs TRBV10-3 and TRBJ2-5, with D maybe TRBD1 (6 bases). This CDR3 has 14 amino acids. CDR1 is ENHRY, CDR2 SYGVKD, per germline. V lost 6 bases to trimming and J lost 2 bases, with 13 bases between them.

V and J are TRBV7-9 and TRBJ2-7, with TRBD2 as a possible D gene (5 bases). Germline V CDR1 and CDR2: SEHNR, FQNEAQ (reference sequence). The V end was cut by 5 bases, the J end by 2 bases, with 13 bases between. This CDR3 has 14 amino acids. The CDR3 reads CASSPFGVTYEQYF. In DNA, the CDR3 is TGTGCCAGCAGCCCTTTCGGGGTGACCTACGAGCAGTACTTC.

This chain links TRBV27 with TRBJ1-5; D is uncertain. Germline CDR1 MNHEY, CDR2 SMNVEV (reference sequence). This CDR3 is 14 amino acids long. Trimming left V 4 bases short and J 7 bases short, with 14 bases between. The CDR3 DNA follows: TGTGCCAGCAGTTCCCGGGGATACGGGCAGCCCCAGCATTTT. Its translation is CASSSRGYGQPQHF.

This chain connects TRBV4-1 to TRBJ1-5; D not resolved. V was clipped by 0 bases and J by 7 bases, with 19 bases between them. The V gene's germline CDR1 is MGHRA and CDR2 YSYEKL. This CDR3 spans 17 amino acids. CDR3 DNA: TGCGCCAGCAGCCAAGATTTTCGCGAGGGATTATGGCAGCCCCAGCATTTT. Its translation: CASSQDFREGLWQPQHF.

The rearrangement links TRBV29-1 to TRBJ2-2; weak D call: TRBD1 (5 bases). This CDR3 spans 13 amino acids. V lost 6 bases, J lost 5 bases, and 13 bases lay in between. CDR1 and CDR2 from the germline V gene are SQVTM and ANQGSEA. The chain's CDR3 is CSVGQARTGELFF. The CDR3 DNA is TGCAGCGTGGGGCAGGCGCGTACCGGGGAGCTGTTTTTT.

The genes are TRBV5-4 and TRBJ1-5; no firm D call. V was pared by 0 bases and J by 1 base, with 8 bases between. Germline loops: CDR1 SGHNT, CDR2 YYREEE (reference sequence). The CDR3 has 15 residues. The CDR3, as DNA: TGTGCCAGCAGCTTGGACAGTTCCAGCAATCAGCCCCAGCATTTT. Amino acids: CASSLDSSSNQPQHF. The variable domain in full, completed from reference TRBV5-4 and TRBJ1-5, reads ETGVTQSPTHLIKTRGQQVTLRCSSQSGHNTVSWYQQALGQGPQFIFQYYREEENGRGNFPPRFSGLQFPNYSSELNVNALELDDSALYLCASSLDSSSNQPQHFGDGTRLSIL.

The genes are TRBV7-9 and TRBJ1-1; maybe TRBD1 (5 bases). The germline V and J ends were trimmed by 1 base and 0 bases, with 9 bases remaining between them. Germline values: CDR1 SEHNR, CDR2 FQNEAQ (reference sequence). This CDR3 spans 15 amino acids. The CDR3 DNA reads TGTGCCAGCAGCTTAGATTGGGGCCTGAACACTGAAGCTTTCTTT. This translates into CASSLDWGLNTEAFF.